Each of the 7 T cell receptor beta chains below was sequenced from the same sample in a study of early stage breast cancer tumors. Assay: immunoSEQ multiplex PCR; the TCRdb copy retains only in-frame clones and omits some. This sample has tens of thousands of clones; less than 75% occur once, and the top ten carry 8.5%. What was sequenced was breast tumor tissue. All receptors derive from a person aged 45 to 60 with breast cancer.

The chain combines TRBV18 with TRBJ2-1, with TRBD2 identical over 7 bases. Germline V gives CDR1 KGHSH, CDR2 LQKENI. This CDR3 is built from 14 residues. Trimming removed 6 bases from V and 9 bases from J; junction bases left unmatched: 11. The CDR3 DNA reads TGTGCCAGCTCCGGCAGCGGGGCACGGGTTGAGCAGTTCTTC. It codes for CASSGSGARVEQFF.

The chain recombines TRBV10-3 with TRBJ2-1, with D perhaps TRBD2 (6 bases). The V gene lost 3 bases and the J gene lost 7 bases, with 10 bases spanning the gap. This CDR3 is 13 amino acids long. Germline V gene lookup returns CDR1 ENHRY and CDR2 SYGVKD. CDR3 protein: CAISDSGRNEQFF. CDR3 DNA: TGTGCCATCAGTGATTCTGGGAGGAATGAGCAGTTCTTC.

The gene calls are TRBV10-3 and TRBJ1-1; a weak D match, TRBD1 (6 bases). V was pared by 1 base and J by 5 bases, with 14 bases between. The CDR3 runs to 15 residues. The germline V gene has CDR1 ENHRY and CDR2 SYGVKD. The CDR3 bases are TGTGCCATCAGTGAGTTGGCCCGGGACACGACTGAAGCTTTCTTT. Residues: CAISELARDTTEAFF.

The rearrangement joins TRBV19 to TRBJ2-2, with 8 positions matching TRBD2. The junction had 10 bases not matched to a gene; V was cut back by 6 bases and J by 4 bases. This CDR3 region has 16 residues. The germline V gene encodes CDR1 LNHDA and CDR2 SQIVND (reference sequence). CDR3 DNA sequence: TGTGCCAGTAGCGGGGGGGGGACAAAAGTCACCGGGGAGCTGTTTTTT. It encodes CASSGGGTKVTGELFF.

The V gene is TRBV5-1, the J gene TRBJ1-1; 7 bases match TRBD1. This CDR3 has 14 residues. Germline V gene data show CDR1 as SGHRS and CDR2 as YFSETQ. V lost 2 bases and J lost 4; bases outside the gene matches: 5. CDR3 DNA: TGCGCCAGCAGCTTTGACAGGGTTATCACTGAAGCTTTCTTT. Translating it yields CASSFDRVITEAFF.

The chain carries TRBV29-1 and TRBJ2-6; 10 nucleotides agree with TRBD1. Germline assignment: CDR1 SQVTM and CDR2 ANQGSEA. The CDR3 consists of 17 residues. Trimming removed 6 bases from V and 0 bases from J; junction bases left unmatched: 8. CDR3 amino acids: CSVLGDRGSSGANVLTF. The CDR3 DNA is TGCAGCGTGCTGGGGGACAGGGGTAGCTCTGGGGCCAACGTCCTGACTTTC.

This clone is termed large. The same CDR3 arises from other DNA sequences in this sample as well. The J gene is TRBJ1-1, the V gene TRBV19; D ambiguous. CDR3 size: 13 residues. The germline V gene encodes CDR1 LNHDA and CDR2 SQIVND (reference sequence). Trimming shortened V by 3 bases and J by 1 base, and 6 bases separated the two germline ends. CDR3 DNA: TGTGCCAGTAGTATCGGACGGAACACTGAAGCTTTCTTT. This sequence encodes CASSIGRNTEAFF.